These 26 T cell receptor beta chains came from one sample sequenced in a study of HIV-infected patients and healthy controls. TCRdb recomputed calls from the 5' RACE reads with MiXCR, one row per CDR3 protein. This table holds 15,000 to 20,000 distinct CDR3 sequences, roughly 19% found once. The sequencing sample was made of CD8+ T cells from blood. These receptors all come from a human donor in good health.

The V gene is TRBV3-1, the J gene TRBJ1-2; 8 bases agree with TRBD1. V dropped 4 bases and J dropped 8; count of bases not matched to a gene: 15. The germline V gene has CDR1 LGHDT and CDR2 YNNKEL (reference sequence). CDR3 size: 16 residues. CDR3 in amino acids: CASSLNGQGGRRGYTF. The CDR3, as DNA: TGTGCCAGCAGCCTTAATGGACAGGGAGGACGTCGGGGCTACACCTTC.

The rearrangement joins TRBV18 to TRBJ2-3, with a weak D call TRBD2 (5 bases). Trimming stripped 4 bases from V and 0 bases from J, with 8 bases between. CDR1 KGHSH and CDR2 LQKENI come from the germline V gene. The CDR3 is 14 amino acids. CDR3 protein: CASSLSGSTDTQYF. CDR3 DNA sequence: TGTGCCAGCTCACTCAGCGGAAGCACAGATACGCAGTATTTT.

The chain employs TRBV19 and TRBJ2-7; D remains ambiguous. This CDR3 contains 12 residues. V dropped 3 bases and J dropped 0 bases, with 3 bases sitting between them. Germline V gives CDR1 LNHDA, CDR2 SQIVND (reference sequence). CDR3 amino acids: CASSISSYEQYF. CDR3 nucleotide sequence: TGTGCCAGTAGTATTTCCTCCTACGAGCAGTACTTC. Together with reference TRBV19 and TRBJ2-7, the CDR3 gives the full variable domain: DGGITQSPKYLFRKEGQNVTLSCEQNLNHDAMYWYRQDPGQGLRLIYYSQIVNDFQKGDIAEGYSVSREKKESFPLTVTSAQKNPTAFYLCASSISSYEQYFGPGTRLTVT.

The chain uses TRBV5-6 and TRBJ2-1, with D perhaps matching TRBD2 (5 bases). The CDR3 totals 17 residues. V lost 0 bases and J lost 0, with 13 bases in between. The germline V gene encodes CDR1 SGHDT and CDR2 YYEEEE. DNA of the CDR3: TGTGCCAGCAGCTTGGGGGGTAGCGCGAGCTCCTACAATGAGCAGTTCTTC. This codes for CASSLGGSASSYNEQFF.

This clonotype has a count of ten or more. The rearrangement joins TRBV27 to TRBJ1-2; possibly TRBD1 for D (5 bases). V was pared by 2 bases and J by 1 base, with 11 bases between. The CDR3 is made up of 15 amino acids. In germline, CDR1 is MNHEY, CDR2 SMNVEV (reference sequence). Here the CDR3 reads CASSLRWDLNYGYTF. DNA of the CDR3: TGTGCCAGCAGTTTACGGTGGGACCTTAACTATGGCTACACCTTC.

This clonotype ranks as medium-sized. The V gene is TRBV19, the J gene TRBJ1-5; tentatively, D is TRBD1 (6 bases). Trimming removed 6 bases at V and 4 bases at J, with 13 bases between. CDR1 LNHDA and CDR2 SQIVND come from the germline V gene (reference sequence). The length of the CDR3 is 14 residues. This CDR3 is CASSPQGPNQPQHF. The CDR3, as DNA: TGTGCCAGTAGCCCACAGGGCCCTAATCAGCCCCAGCATTTT.

This clonotype showed up many times. The chain combines TRBV2 with TRBJ1-1; D is undetermined. V gave up 6 bases and J gave up 3 bases, with 14 bases separating them. This CDR3 contains 14 residues. The germline V gene encodes CDR1 SNHLY and CDR2 FYNNEI. The CDR3 here is CASRLPVEDTEAFF. In DNA form, the CDR3 reads TGTGCCAGCAGGCTGCCGGTTGAGGACACTGAAGCTTTCTTT.

The rearrangement links TRBV14 to TRBJ2-1, with 10 bases lining up with TRBD1. V shed 1 base, J shed 4 bases, and the junction held 4 bases outside the gene matches. The length of the CDR3 is 16 residues. The germline V gene encodes CDR1 SGHDN and CDR2 FVKESK. Written as DNA, the CDR3 is TGTGCCAGCAGCCAAGCGCGGACAGGGGGGTACAATGAGCAGTTCTTC. Protein: CASSQARTGGYNEQFF.

This clonotype counts as medium-sized (0.01 to 0.1%). The chain links TRBV27 to TRBJ1-4; D unclear. This CDR3 has 15 amino acids. V dropped 2 bases and J dropped 3 bases, with 10 bases sitting between them. CDR1 and CDR2 from the germline V gene are MNHEY and SMNVEV (reference sequence). The CDR3 nucleotides read TGTGCCAGCAGTTTAAACTGGGGATCTAATGAAAAACTGTTTTTT. It codes for CASSLNWGSNEKLFF.

This clonotype was counted only a few times. This rearrangement joins TRBV14 to TRBJ2-7; 9 nucleotides align to TRBD2. This CDR3 region has 17 residues. CDR1 is SGHDN and CDR2 is FVKESK in the germline V gene. With 3 bases clipped from V and 0 bases from J, the junction kept 9 bases outside the gene matches. This CDR3 reads CASSQPREGLFSYEQYF. CDR3 nucleotides: TGTGCCAGCAGCCAGCCGCGGGAGGGCCTTTTCTCCTACGAGCAGTACTTC.

This clonotype was observed at least ten times. The rearrangement joins TRBV6-4 to TRBJ2-1, with 12 bases fitting TRBD2. Germline assignment: CDR1 MRHNA and CDR2 SNTAGT. This CDR3 is built from 16 residues. V lost 4 bases, J lost 7 bases, and 8 bases stayed unmatched. The CDR3 DNA is TGTGCCAGCAGTGCCCTAGCGGGGGGGCCTGCAAATGAGCAGTTCTTC. Translated: CASSALAGGPANEQFF.

This clonotype was seen a few times. This chain joins TRBV6-6 and TRBJ2-5; maybe TRBD1 (6 bases). The V and J ends lost 8 bases and 5 bases respectively, with 27 bases between them. The CDR3 sequence is 17 residues long. Germline CDR1 is MNHNY and CDR2 is SVGAGI (reference sequence). CDR3 bases: TGTGCCAGCCTAACCAGACGGGGTGTTGGGGGCGGGGAGACCCAGTACTTC. It yields the protein CASLTRRGVGGGETQYF.

The chain joins TRBV3-1 to TRBJ2-3; TRBD1 aligns across 7 bases. Germline CDR1 LGHDT, CDR2 YNNKEL (reference sequence). V lost 0 bases and J lost 4; bases outside the gene matches: 13. The CDR3 contains 18 residues. The CDR3 region is CASSQDLSSGGIADTQYF. Here the CDR3 DNA reads TGTGCCAGCAGCCAAGATCTTTCCTCAGGGGGAATCGCAGATACGCAGTATTTT.

The V call is TRBV11-2, the J call TRBJ2-3; 9 bases fit TRBD2. The CDR3 totals 19 residues. The V and J ends lost 3 bases and 3 bases, in that order; junction bases with no gene match: 16. The germline V gene encodes CDR1 SGHAT and CDR2 FQNNGV. The chain's CDR3 is CASSFTVGGGAGGTDTQYF. For the CDR3, the DNA is TGTGCCAGCAGCTTTACAGTAGGAGGGGGAGCGGGGGGAACAGATACGCAGTATTTT.

CDR3 DNA: TGTGCCAGCAGCTTAGGACAGGTGGGAGATACGCAGTATTTT. Translated, it gives CASSLGQVGDTQYF. The chain employs TRBV13 and TRBJ2-3; TRBD1 is a possible D gene (5 bases). CDR3 length: 14 residues. CDR1 PRHDT and CDR2 FYEKMQ come from the germline V gene (reference sequence). V was clipped by 0 bases and J by 5 bases, with 9 bases between them. The full variable domain, its missing parts supplied by reference TRBV13 and TRBJ2-3, is AAGVIQSPRHLIKEKRETATLKCYPIPRHDTVYWYQQGPGQDPQFLISFYEKMQSDKGSIPDRFSAQQFSDYHSELNMSSLELGDSALYFCASSLGQVGDTQYFGPGTRLTVL.

This clonotype showed up just a few times. This sequence joins TRBV9 and TRBJ2-7, with 7 bases identical to TRBD1. The CDR3 is made up of 15 amino acids. Unmatched junction bases numbered 6, after V lost 0 bases and J lost 3 bases. Germline V gene lookup returns CDR1 SGDLS and CDR2 YYNGEE. In DNA, the CDR3 is TGTGCCAGCAGCGTAGGCCAGGGGGTAAGCTACGAGCAGTACTTC. Its protein product is CASSVGQGVSYEQYF.

This clonotype was found many times. In nucleotides, the CDR3 is TGTGCCAGCCGTACACTAGCGGGAACATCAGATACGCAGTATTTT. It is translated as CASRTLAGTSDTQYF. The chain is built from TRBV6-1 and TRBJ2-3, with 10 nucleotides matching TRBD2. The junction had 9 bases not matched to a gene; V was cut back by 8 bases and J by 4 bases. The germline gives CDR1 MNHNS, CDR2 SASEGT. This CDR3 comprises 15 residues.

This clonotype qualifies as medium-sized. This chain connects TRBV6-2 or TRBV6-3 to TRBJ1-1; D uncertain. The V and J ends lost 5 bases and 1 base respectively, with 8 bases between them. The germline V gene has CDR1 MNHEY and CDR2 SVGEGT. This CDR3 spans 13 amino acids. CDR3: CASSETENTEAFF. In DNA form, the CDR3 reads TGTGCCAGCAGTGAAACAGAGAACACTGAAGCTTTCTTT.

The chain recombines TRBV2 with TRBJ2-3; D may be TRBD1 or TRBD2 (5 bases each). Germline lookup yields CDR1 SNHLY and CDR2 FYNNEI. This CDR3 has 20 residues. The V end was cut by 5 bases, the J end by 0 bases, with 27 bases between. The CDR3 DNA sequence: TGTGCCAGCAGTTCACCCGAACGCGTGGGACCGCGTGCTAGCACAGATACGCAGTATTTT. It translates to CASSSPERVGPRASTDTQYF.

CDR3 nucleotide sequence: TGTGCCAGCAGCTTAGCTCTGGCTACCCATGAGCAGTTCTTC. Encoded protein: CASSLALATHEQFF. The gene calls are TRBV7-9 and TRBJ2-1; D is uncertain. The V end lost 0 bases, the J end lost 8 bases, and 11 bases lay between the germline ends. The CDR3 has 14 amino acids. Germline CDR1 is SEHNR and CDR2 is FQNEAQ (reference sequence).

The chain is built from TRBV29-1 and TRBJ1-1; a weak D match, TRBD1 (6 bases). Trimming took off 6 bases at V and 8 bases at J, with 13 bases between the two ends. There are 11 residues in the CDR3. From germline, CDR1 is SQVTM and CDR2 ANQGSEA. DNA of the CDR3: TGCAGCGTAGAAATAGACAGGGAAGCTTTCTTT. Its protein product is CSVEIDREAFF.

The sample holds many counts of this clonotype. The chain uses TRBV7-9 and TRBJ2-5; 11 bases agree with TRBD2. This CDR3 has 17 residues. The germline V gene encodes CDR1 SEHNR and CDR2 FQNEAQ (reference sequence). V shed 4 bases and J 5 bases; nucleotides not matched to a gene: 12. In DNA form, the CDR3 reads TGTGCCAGCAGCTGGCCATTTAGCGGGGGGGACCGGGAGACCCAGTACTTC. It specifies CASSWPFSGGDRETQYF.

This clonotype was counted ten times or more. V and J are TRBV3-1 and TRBJ2-7, with D possibly matching TRBD1 (6 bases). This CDR3 has 13 residues. With 4 bases removed from V and 3 bases from J, the gap between germline ends came to 10 bases. In germline, CDR1 is LGHDT, CDR2 YNNKEL (reference sequence). The CDR3, as DNA: TGTGCCAGCAGCCGGACAGACTTCTACGAGCAGTACTTC. This codes for CASSRTDFYEQYF.

In this sample, this clonotype turned up a few times. The chain couples TRBV7-9 to TRBJ2-3; TRBD2 matches 12 bases. Per the germline V gene, CDR1 is SEHNR and CDR2 is FQNEAQ (reference sequence). CDR3 length: 15 residues. With 5 bases clipped from V and 4 bases from J, the junction kept 4 bases outside the gene matches. As DNA, the CDR3 is TGTGCCAGCAGCCGACTAGCGGGAGTTTCAGATACGCAGTATTTT. It encodes CASSRLAGVSDTQYF.

The V gene is TRBV7-9, the J gene TRBJ2-5, with 8 bases fitting TRBD1. Germline V CDR1 and CDR2: SEHNR, FQNEAQ (reference sequence). V shed 5 bases and J 2 bases; nucleotides not matched to a gene: 7. The CDR3 runs to 15 residues. The CDR3 loop reads CASSGRTGPQETQYF. In nucleotides, the CDR3 is TGTGCCAGCAGCGGACGGACAGGGCCACAAGAGACCCAGTACTTC.

The chain carries TRBV29-1 and TRBJ2-2; D perhaps matches TRBD1 (5 bases). Trimming removed 3 bases from V and 4 bases from J, with 9 bases in between. CDR1 and CDR2 (germline): SQVTM, ANQGSEA. The CDR3 is 13 residues long. The CDR3 DNA reads as TGCAGCGTTGACAGGGTGGGCACCGGGGAGCTGTTTTTT. Its protein product is CSVDRVGTGELFF.